This section outlines one T cell receptor beta chain sequence together with its context. Its antigen is still unknown. This sample is drawn from a study of blood T cells in healthy people across ages. This CDR3 has 13 residues. V was clipped by 5 bases and J by 7 bases, with 14 bases between them. Study-level points and caveats: Long-lived donors had more naive CD4+ cells and higher diversity than aged donors.

Alongside a J-beta primer mix, a sample-barcoded 5' primer served in a second PCR lasting about 6 to 12 cycles. Individual samples furnished no less than 2.5 million CDR3-containing paired-end reads apiece. TCRdb reprocessed the 5' RACE reads with MiXCR, giving one entry per CDR3 protein. This table holds 780,000 or so distinct CDR3 sequences, about 53% found once. J is TRBJ1-2 and V is TRBV12-3 or TRBV12-4; D unclear. The origin of this receptor is a man older than 75 in good health. Sequencing input: blood. CDR3 sequence reads: CASSPGQRPGYTF. The DNA for the CDR3 is TGTGCCAGCAGTCCCGGCCAGAGACCTGGCTACACCTTC.